Only a few counts were recorded for the clone carrying this TCR beta chain. Its cognate antigen is unknown. Deletions cut 4 bases from V and 6 bases from J, with 9 bases between. Germline values: CDR1 SGHRS, CDR2 YFSETQ. CDR3 length: 12 amino acids. Memory CD4+ T cells were sorted as CD4+CD45RO+CD25- cells. TCRdb redid the calling of the 5' RACE reads with MiXCR, one entry per CDR3 protein. The sample lists approximately 40,000 distinct CDR3 sequences; approximately 31% were seen once. Study observations and caveats: Tumor memory CD4+ T cell TCR gene usage was found to cluster with blood and lymph node memory CD4+ cells and with lymph node naive CD4+ cells.

The sequencing input was tumor-infiltrating memory CD4+ T cells sorted from the breast tumor. Subset specified: memory CD4+ T cells, CD4+CD45RO+CD25-. This sequence was found in a female donor with breast cancer. This rearrangement joins TRBV5-1 to TRBJ2-3; unclear D gene. The CDR3 is CASSRQADTQYF. CDR3 DNA: TGCGCCAGCAGCCGCCAGGCGGATACGCAGTATTTT.